This T cell receptor beta chain was identified during a study of T cells after yellow fever vaccination. Overall study: Researchers used SMART-Seq v4 Ultra Low Input to prepare fractions that had low cell numbers.

This CDR3 spans 15 amino acids. Germline V lookup: CDR1 MNHEY, CDR2 SVGAGI. V shed 0 bases, J shed 3 bases, and the junction held 4 bases outside the gene matches. TCR cDNA, made by 5'RACE template switching, carried an added universal primer site and UMIs. TCRdb used MiXCR to reprocess the 5' RACE reads, holding one entry per CDR3 protein. The table includes about 130,000 distinct CDR3 sequences, almost 9% detected once. Study results and limitations: There was a small share of clonotypes that showed up in both the CD4 and CD8 compartments.

This clonotype was detected ten times or more. The antigen remains undetermined. The source is a man younger than 35 who received the YFV17D yellow fever vaccine. V is TRBV6-5 and J is TRBJ2-7, with 8 bases aligning to TRBD1. The sample consisted of CD8+ T cells sorted from PBMCs, taken on the day of the yellow fever booster vaccination. In DNA form, the CDR3 reads TGTGCCAGCAGTTACTCGGGCAGGGGGCTCTACGAGCAGTACTTC. Its protein is CASSYSGRGLYEQYF.